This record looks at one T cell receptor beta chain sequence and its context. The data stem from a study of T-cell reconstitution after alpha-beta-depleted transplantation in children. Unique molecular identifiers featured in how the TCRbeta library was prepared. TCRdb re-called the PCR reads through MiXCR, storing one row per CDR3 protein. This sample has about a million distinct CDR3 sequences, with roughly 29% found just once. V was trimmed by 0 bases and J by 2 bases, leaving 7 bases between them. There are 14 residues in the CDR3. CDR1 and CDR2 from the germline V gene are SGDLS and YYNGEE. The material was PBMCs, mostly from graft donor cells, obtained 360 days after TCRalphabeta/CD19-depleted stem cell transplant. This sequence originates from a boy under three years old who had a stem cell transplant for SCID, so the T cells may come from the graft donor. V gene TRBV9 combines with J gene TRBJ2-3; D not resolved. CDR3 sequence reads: CASSVVTNTDTQYF. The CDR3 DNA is TGTGCCAGCAGCGTAGTGACCAACACAGATACGCAGTATTTT.